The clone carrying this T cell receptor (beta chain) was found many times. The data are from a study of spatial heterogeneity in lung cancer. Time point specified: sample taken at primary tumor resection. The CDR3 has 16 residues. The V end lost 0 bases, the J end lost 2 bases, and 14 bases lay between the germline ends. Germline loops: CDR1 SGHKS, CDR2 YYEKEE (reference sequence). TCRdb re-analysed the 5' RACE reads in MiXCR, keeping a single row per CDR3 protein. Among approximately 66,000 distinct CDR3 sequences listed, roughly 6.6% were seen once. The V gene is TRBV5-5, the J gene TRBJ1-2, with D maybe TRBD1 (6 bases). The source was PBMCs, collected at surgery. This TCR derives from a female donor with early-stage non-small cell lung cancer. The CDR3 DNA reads TGTGCCAGCAGCTTGGACAGGGTGACGATGAACTATGGCTACACCTTC. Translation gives CASSLDRVTMNYGYTF.